What follows are 14 T cell receptor beta chains derived from one specimen sequenced in a study of T cell repertoires in cytomegalovirus infection. These TCRs are of unknown antigen specificity. TCRdb reanalysed the reads using MiXCR and keeps one entry per CDR3 protein. The repertoire consists of approximately 730,000 distinct CDR3 sequences, with about 33% occurring once and the leading ten covering roughly 18%. Sequenced material: cultured PBMCs, taken from culture after CMV antigen stimulation. All receptors come from a human donor in good health (CMV status not recorded). Some clones in this sample may be carry-over from other donors' samples.

This clonotype was seen at least ten times. The chain is built from TRBV7-2 and TRBJ2-5; D gene uncertain. CDR1 SGHTA and CDR2 FQGNSA come from the germline V gene. Trimming left V 3 bases short and J 5 bases short, with 13 bases between. This CDR3 contains 14 residues. CDR3 amino acids: CASSLLGLGETQYF. The CDR3 DNA follows: TGTGCCAGCAGCTTGTTGGGGTTGGGGGAGACCCAGTACTTC. Full variable domain (outside the CDR3, taken from reference TRBV7-2 and TRBJ2-5): GAGVSQSPSNKVTEKGKDVELRCDPISGHTALYWYRQSLGQGLEFLIYFQGNSAPDKSGLPSDRFSAERTGGSVSTLTIQRTQQEDSAVYLCASSLLGLGETQYFGPGTRLLVL.

The chain couples TRBV20-1 to TRBJ2-1; 7 bases match TRBD1. The germline gives CDR1 DFQATT, CDR2 SNEGSKA (reference sequence). The CDR3 loop spans 13 amino acids. In nucleotides, the CDR3 is TGCGCGACGACCGGGACAGTACTCAATGAGCAGTTCTTC. Its translation: CATTGTVLNEQFF.

This rearrangement joins TRBV10-3 to TRBJ2-5, with D possibly matching TRBD2 (6 bases). The CDR3 is 16 residues long. Germline values: CDR1 ENHRY, CDR2 SYGVKD. The V and J ends lost 1 base and 5 bases respectively, with 17 bases between them. The DNA of the CDR3 is TGTGCCATCAGTGAGTTCGCCGGACCCGGAGGGGAGACCCAGTACTTC. Translation: CAISEFAGPGGETQYF.

This clonotype was observed at least ten times. The V gene is TRBV7-2, the J gene TRBJ2-3, with TRBD2 matching over 10 bases. The V gene end was trimmed by 3 bases and the J gene end by 3 bases; junction bases not matched to a gene: 9. CDR1 SGHTA and CDR2 FQGNSA come from the germline V gene. The CDR3 totals 17 residues. The CDR3 bases are TGTGCCAGCAGCTTCTTCTTAGCGGGGGGCATGACAGATACGCAGTATTTT. This codes for CASSFFLAGGMTDTQYF.

In its sample, this clonotype was seen once. This sequence joins TRBV5-4 and TRBJ2-1; D is undetermined. Germline CDR1 is SGHNT and CDR2 is YYREEE (reference sequence). The CDR3 consists of 13 residues. V was pared by 5 bases and J by 8 bases, with 14 bases between. This CDR3 is CASSSPSGDEQFF. CDR3 DNA sequence: TGTGCCAGCAGTTCACCCAGTGGCGATGAGCAGTTCTTC.

In its sample, this clonotype was seen many times. The CDR3 coding sequence is TGTGCCAGCACCGGATATTTCGGGGGGAGTGTCACGCAGTATTTT. Its translation is CASTGYFGGSVTQYF. The chain employs TRBV7-2 and TRBJ2-3; 7 nucleotides match TRBD2. V was pared by 7 bases and J by 9 bases, with 16 bases of the junction left unmatched. Germline lookup yields CDR1 SGHTA and CDR2 FQGNSA. This CDR3 contains 15 residues.

The table lists this clonotype with a few counts. The chain is built from TRBV12-3 or TRBV12-4 and TRBJ1-5; the D gene is possibly TRBD1 (6 bases). The CDR3 extends over 15 amino acids. V was clipped by 3 bases and J by 1 base, with 10 bases between them. CDR3 amino acids: CASSFKGGSNQPQHF. The CDR3 DNA follows: TGTGCCAGCAGTTTCAAGGGGGGAAGCAATCAGCCCCAGCATTTT.

The table lists this clonotype with a few counts. The chain has TRBV20-1 and TRBJ2-3; 10 bases are a match to TRBD2. Trimming cost V 3 bases and J 2 bases; bases outside gene matches: 5. Germline CDR1 DFQATT, CDR2 SNEGSKA (reference sequence). The CDR3 extends over 15 amino acids. CDR3 region: CSASQLAGNTDTQYF. Here the CDR3 DNA reads TGCAGTGCTAGTCAACTAGCGGGAAACACAGATACGCAGTATTTT.

The rearrangement links TRBV7-6 to TRBJ2-3; 9 bases match TRBD1. CDR1 and CDR2 (germline): SGHVS, FNYEAQ. This CDR3 is 14 amino acids long. The V and J ends lost 1 base and 6 bases, in that order; junction bases with no gene match: 2. Here the CDR3 DNA reads TGTGCCAGCAGCTTAGAGACAGGGGGTGATACGCAGTATTTT. Protein: CASSLETGGDTQYF.

This clonotype was counted a few times. Here the CDR3 omits its conserved ending phenylalanine or tryptophan, so a read error is the likely source. The DNA is omitted, as the CDR3 cannot be located on it reliably, and the CDR3 follows TCRdb's listing. The chain uses TRBV29-1 and TRBJ2-4; the table's D call, TRBD1, was not checked against the DNA. The CDR3 is 9 residues long, counting both termini. Germline V gene data show CDR1 as SQVTM and CDR2 as ANQGSEA. The CDR3 protein is CSVATGEKL.

This clonotype appeared a single time. The chain uses TRBV15 and TRBJ1-4, with a possible D match to TRBD1 (5 bases). The CDR3 sequence is 16 residues long. Trimming shortened V by 0 bases and J by 4 bases, and 12 bases separated the two germline ends. The germline CDR1 and CDR2 sequences are LNHNV and YYDKDF (reference sequence). The DNA of the CDR3 is TGTGCCACCAGCAGAGATCCGACGGGGCATAATGAAAAACTGTTTTTT. The encoded protein is CATSRDPTGHNEKLFF. The full variable domain, completed using reference TRBV15 and TRBJ1-4, is DAMVIQNPRYQVTQFGKPVTLSCSQTLNHNVMYWYQQKSSQAPKLLFHYYDKDFNNEADTPDNFQSRRPNTSFCFLDIRSPGLGDTAMYLCATSRDPTGHNEKLFFGSGTQLSVL.

The gene calls are TRBV19 and TRBJ1-6; 7 nucleotides agree with TRBD1. CDR3 length equals 14 residues. V lost 3 bases and J lost 13; bases outside the gene matches: 9. Germline loops: CDR1 LNHDA, CDR2 SQIVND (reference sequence). This CDR3 is CASSMTGISSPLHF. The CDR3 nucleotides read TGTGCCAGTAGTATGACAGGGATCTCCTCTCCCCTCCACTTT.

This chain joins TRBV19 and TRBJ2-7; possibly TRBD2 for D (7 bases). This CDR3 is 16 amino acids long. CDR1 is LNHDA, CDR2 SQIVND, per germline (reference sequence). V was clipped by 1 base and J by 4 bases, with 17 bases between them. CDR3 in amino acids: CASSIAAGDTSYEQYF. CDR3 coding DNA: TGTGCCAGTAGTATAGCGGCGGGGGACACAAGTTACGAGCAGTACTTC. The entire variable domain, with the rest obtained from reference TRBV19 and TRBJ2-7, is as follows: DGGITQSPKYLFRKEGQNVTLSCEQNLNHDAMYWYRQDPGQGLRLIYYSQIVNDFQKGDIAEGYSVSREKKESFPLTVTSAQKNPTAFYLCASSIAAGDTSYEQYFGPGTRLTVT.

This clonotype has ten or more counts. The genes are TRBV7-6 and TRBJ2-7; D is ambiguous. This CDR3 contains 15 residues. Trimming cost V 0 bases and J 2 bases, with 11 bases left between them. Looked up from germline, CDR1 is SGHVS and CDR2 is FNYEAQ. CDR3 coding DNA: TGTGCCAGCAGCTTAGCGGTGGGTCTAACCTACGAGCAGTACTTC. It is translated as CASSLAVGLTYEQYF. The complete variable domain, with remaining parts taken from reference TRBV7-6 and TRBJ2-7, reads GAGVSQSPRYKVTKRGQDVALRCDPISGHVSLYWYRQALGQGPEFLTYFNYEAQQDKSGLPNDRFSAERPEGSISTLTIQRTEQRDSAMYRCASSLAVGLTYEQYFGPGTRLTVT.